The subject of this entry is one T cell receptor (beta chain). The antigen remains unidentified. Germline CDR1 and CDR2: SGHTA and FQGNSA. V was cut by 5 bases and J by 5 bases, with 19 bases left in between. The CDR3 runs to 15 residues. Deep-level running was used for the assay. The assay was immunoSEQ multiplex PCR, and TCRdb's table has in-frame clones only and misses some. This table holds around 2.5 million clones, 80% to 95% found once. This sample was included in a study of shared clonotypes between healthy human individuals. Study results and caveats: Clonotype sharing among donors likely depends on sequencing depth.

All participating donors were Caucasian adults from Nashville, Tennessee. The split of CD4+ cells yielded CD45RA+ naive and CD45RA-negative memory subsets. V is TRBV7-2 and J is TRBJ2-7; D gene uncertain. The sample consisted of naive CD4+ T cells from PBMCs. Subset here: CD45RA+ positively selected. This sequence originates from a man younger than 35 in good health. Some clones in this sample may be carry-over from other donors' samples. The CDR3 sequence is CASSPSRAEVHEQYF. Here the CDR3 DNA reads TGTGCCAGCAGCCCGTCACGGGCCGAGGTCCACGAGCAGTACTTC.